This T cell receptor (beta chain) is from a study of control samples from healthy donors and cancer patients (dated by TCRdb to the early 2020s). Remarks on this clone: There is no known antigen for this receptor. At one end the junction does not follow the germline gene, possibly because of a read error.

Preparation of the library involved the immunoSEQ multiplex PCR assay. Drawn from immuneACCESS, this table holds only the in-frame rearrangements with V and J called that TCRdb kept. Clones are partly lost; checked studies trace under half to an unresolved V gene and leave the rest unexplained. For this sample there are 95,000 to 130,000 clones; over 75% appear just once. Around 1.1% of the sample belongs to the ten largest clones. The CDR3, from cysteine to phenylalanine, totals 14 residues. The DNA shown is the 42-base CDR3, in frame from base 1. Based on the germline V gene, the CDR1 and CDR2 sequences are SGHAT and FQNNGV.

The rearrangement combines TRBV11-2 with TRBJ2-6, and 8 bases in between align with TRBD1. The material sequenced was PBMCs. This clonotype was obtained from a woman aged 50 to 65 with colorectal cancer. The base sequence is TGTGCCAGCAGCTCGCCAACAGGGGGCAACGTCCTGACTTTC. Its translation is CASSSPTGGNVLTF.